The entry below gives a single T cell receptor beta chain sequence along with its context. The junction does not match germline at one end; this may be a read error. The data were taken from a study of response to subunit inactivated influenza vaccine. Each CDR3 protein gets one entry after TCRdb re-called the RT-PCR reads with MiXCR. The sample yields about 570,000 distinct CDR3 sequences, roughly 10% seen once. This sample also appeared in a second study, on T cells expressing NK-cell markers. That study reports: Researchers built TCR beta cDNA using 5'RACE template switching with UMIs. Six or seven donors showed dominant NKG2C+ clonotypes comprising roughly 1.0-7.5% of their CD8+ T cells. One observes that, in a handful of donors, these clonotypes were also the leading ones within the CD3+CD56-NKG2C+ fraction.

The sample here was PBMCs from blood, taken on the day of vaccination. The receptor was derived from a man in his forties or fifties who received an inactivated influenza vaccine.

The CDR3, as DNA: TGTGCCAGCAGGGCAGGGGCTTCCTTCGAGCAGTACTTC. This codes for CASRAGASFEQYF. The chain uses TRBV28 and TRBJ2-7, with D perhaps matching TRBD1 (6 bases). Germline assignment: CDR1 MDHEN and CDR2 SYDVKM. This CDR3 comprises 13 residues.